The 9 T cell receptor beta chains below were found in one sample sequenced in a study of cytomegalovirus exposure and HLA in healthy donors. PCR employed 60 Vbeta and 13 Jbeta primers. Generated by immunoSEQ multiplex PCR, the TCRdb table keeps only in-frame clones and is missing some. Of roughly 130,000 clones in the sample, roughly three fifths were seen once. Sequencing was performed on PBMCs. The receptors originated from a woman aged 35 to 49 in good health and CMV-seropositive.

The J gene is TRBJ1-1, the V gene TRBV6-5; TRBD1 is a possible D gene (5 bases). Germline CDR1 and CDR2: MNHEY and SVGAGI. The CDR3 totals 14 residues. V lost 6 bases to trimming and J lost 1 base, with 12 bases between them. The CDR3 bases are TGTGCCAGCAGCCTGGGACTCTCGAACACTGAAGCTTTCTTT. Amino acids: CASSLGLSNTEAFF.

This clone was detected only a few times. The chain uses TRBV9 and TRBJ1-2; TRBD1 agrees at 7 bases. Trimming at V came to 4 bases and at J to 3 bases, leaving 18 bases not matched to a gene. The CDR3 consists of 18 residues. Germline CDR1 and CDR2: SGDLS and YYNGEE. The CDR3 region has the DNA TGTGCCAGCAGCCCGGGGGGGGAAACAGGGGATTTGTACTATGGCTACACCTTC. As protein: CASSPGGETGDLYYGYTF.

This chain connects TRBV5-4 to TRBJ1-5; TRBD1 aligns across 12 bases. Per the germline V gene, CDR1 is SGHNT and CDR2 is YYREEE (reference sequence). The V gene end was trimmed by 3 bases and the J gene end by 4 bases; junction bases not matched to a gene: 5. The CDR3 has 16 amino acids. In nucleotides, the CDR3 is TGTGCCAGCAGCTGGGGGGGACAGGGGGCAAATCAGCCCCAGCATTTT. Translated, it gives CASSWGGQGANQPQHF.

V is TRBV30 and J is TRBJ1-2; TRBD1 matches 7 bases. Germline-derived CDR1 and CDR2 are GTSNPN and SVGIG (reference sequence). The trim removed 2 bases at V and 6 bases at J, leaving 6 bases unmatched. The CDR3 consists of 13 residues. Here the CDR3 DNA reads TGTGCCTGGAGTTTGACAGGGTCTCATGGCTACACCTTC. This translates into CAWSLTGSHGYTF.

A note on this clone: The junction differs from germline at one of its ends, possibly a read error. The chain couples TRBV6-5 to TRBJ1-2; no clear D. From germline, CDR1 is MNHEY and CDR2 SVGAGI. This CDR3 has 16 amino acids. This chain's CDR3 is CASSYGRTPPPNGYPF. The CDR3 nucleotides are TGTGCCAGCAGTTACGGGAGAACCCCTCCCCCAAATGGCTACCCCTTC.

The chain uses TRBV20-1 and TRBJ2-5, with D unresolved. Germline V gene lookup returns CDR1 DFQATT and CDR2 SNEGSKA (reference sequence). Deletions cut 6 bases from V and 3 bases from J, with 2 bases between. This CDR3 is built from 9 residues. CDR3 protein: CSAKETQYF. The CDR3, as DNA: TGCAGTGCCAAAGAGACCCAGTACTTC.

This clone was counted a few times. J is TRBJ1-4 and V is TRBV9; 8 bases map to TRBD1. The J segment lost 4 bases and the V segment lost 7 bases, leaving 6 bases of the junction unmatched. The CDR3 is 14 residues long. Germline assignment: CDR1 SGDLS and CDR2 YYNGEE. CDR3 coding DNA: TGTGCCAGCCACTCAGGGGGCGATAATGAAAAACTGTTTTTT. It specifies CASHSGGDNEKLFF. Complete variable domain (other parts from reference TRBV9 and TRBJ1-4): DSGVTQTPKHLITATGQRVTLRCSPRSGDLSVYWYQQSLDQGLQFLIQYYNGEERAKGNILERFSAQQFPDLHSELNLSSLELGDSALYFCASHSGGDNEKLFFGSGTQLSVL.

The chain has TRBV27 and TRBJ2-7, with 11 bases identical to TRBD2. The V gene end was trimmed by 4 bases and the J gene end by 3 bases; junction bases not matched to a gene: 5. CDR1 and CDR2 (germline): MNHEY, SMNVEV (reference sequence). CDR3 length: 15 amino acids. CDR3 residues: CASSSSLAGGYEQYF. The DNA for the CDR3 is TGTGCCAGCAGTTCCTCTCTAGCGGGGGGCTACGAGCAGTACTTC.

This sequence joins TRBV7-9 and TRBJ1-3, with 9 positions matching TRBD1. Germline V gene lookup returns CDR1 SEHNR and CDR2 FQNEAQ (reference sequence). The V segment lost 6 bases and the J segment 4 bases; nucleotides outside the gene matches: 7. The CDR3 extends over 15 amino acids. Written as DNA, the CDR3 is TGTGCCAGCAGGCAATCCGGGACAGGGGGAAACACCATATATTTT. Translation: CASRQSGTGGNTIYF. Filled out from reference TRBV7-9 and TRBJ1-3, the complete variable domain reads DTGVSQNPRHKITKRGQNVTFRCDPISEHNRLYWYRQTLGQGPEFLTYFQNEAQLEKSRLLSDRFSAERPKGSFSTLEIQRTEQGDSAMYLCASRQSGTGGNTIYFGEGSWLTVV.